What follows are 3 T cell receptor beta chains derived from one specimen sequenced in a study of siplizumab effects on memory and regulatory T cells. The assay was immunoSEQ multiplex PCR, and TCRdb's table has in-frame clones only and misses some. Counted here are approximately 92,000 clones, just under 95% occurring once; the ten biggest clones make up roughly 1.3%. Sequencing was performed on non-Treg CD4+ T cells sorted from blood. Every receptor here comes from a human donor in good health.

This chain uses TRBV6-1 with TRBJ2-4; D possibly corresponds to TRBD1 (6 bases). This CDR3 is 15 amino acids long. Per germline, CDR1 MNHNS and CDR2 SASEGT. V was clipped by 2 bases and J by 8 bases, with 16 bases between them. This chain's CDR3 is CASSESQGGSDIQYF. CDR3 sequence (DNA): TGTGCCAGCAGTGAATCACAGGGCGGTTCGGACATTCAGTACTTC.

This chain connects TRBV6-6 to TRBJ1-4; no clear D gene. Germline assignment: CDR1 MNHNY and CDR2 SVGAGI (reference sequence). The CDR3 covers 14 residues. With 0 bases removed from V and 8 bases from J, the gap between germline ends came to 10 bases. In nucleotides, the CDR3 is TGTGCCAGCAGTTACTCAGATCTGGAGGAAAAACTGTTTTTT. It codes for CASSYSDLEEKLFF.

V gene TRBV19 combines with J gene TRBJ1-2, with 8 bases that match TRBD1. Trimming cost V 6 bases and J 4 bases; bases outside gene matches: 10. The CDR3 totals 15 residues. The germline V gene encodes CDR1 LNHDA and CDR2 SQIVND (reference sequence). The DNA of the CDR3 is TGTGCCAGTAGAGGACAGGGCCGACCAGTCTATGGCTACACCTTC. Protein: CASRGQGRPVYGYTF.